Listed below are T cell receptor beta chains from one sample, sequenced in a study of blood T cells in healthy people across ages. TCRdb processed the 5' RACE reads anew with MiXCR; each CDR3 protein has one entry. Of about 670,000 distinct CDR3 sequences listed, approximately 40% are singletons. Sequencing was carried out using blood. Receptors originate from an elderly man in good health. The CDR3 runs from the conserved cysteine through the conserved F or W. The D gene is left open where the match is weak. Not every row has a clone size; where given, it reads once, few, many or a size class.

CASSPRLGQGAARSNNEQFF | TGTGCCAGCAGCCCCCGTCTCGGACAGGGGGCGGCTAGGTCAAACAATGAGCAGTTCTTC | TRBD1 | - | TRBJ2-1 | TRBV14
CSARGVSYNSPLHF | TGCAGTGCTAGGGGGGTTTCCTATAATTCACCCCTCCACTTT | - | - | TRBJ1-6 | TRBV20-1
CASSQGRQPQHF | TGTGCCAGCAGCCAGGGGAGACAGCCCCAGCATTTT | - | - | TRBJ1-5 | TRBV21-1
CASSIPTSKTDTQYF | TGTGCCAGTAGTATACCGACTAGCAAAACAGATACGCAGTATTTT | TRBD2 | once | TRBJ2-3 | TRBV19
CASSLAGDRWPNEQFF | TGTGCCAGCAGTTTAGCGGGGGACCGATGGCCCAATGAGCAGTTCTTC | - | - | TRBJ2-1 | TRBV12-3/TRBV12-4
CSAREFGRTGELFF | TGCAGTGCTAGAGAGTTTGGGCGCACCGGGGAGCTGTTTTTT | - | - | TRBJ2-2 | TRBV20-1
CAGGGLAQETQYF | TGTGCCGGCGGGGGCCTAGCTCAAGAGACCCAGTACTTC | - | - | TRBJ2-5 | TRBV28
CASSLSEGALEQYF | TGTGCCAGCAGCTTATCAGAGGGGGCGCTTGAGCAGTACTTC | TRBD1 | few | TRBJ2-7 | TRBV7-2
CASSQDRFSYEQYF | TGTGCCAGCAGCCAAGACAGGTTCTCCTACGAGCAGTACTTC | - | - | TRBJ2-7 | TRBV4-2
CASRLRGRPSSDTQYF | TGCGCCAGCAGGCTACGGGGGAGACCTAGCTCAGATACGCAGTATTTT | - | - | TRBJ2-3 | TRBV5-1
CASSLGQWSGYTF | TGCGCCAGCAGCCTGGGACAGTGGTCTGGCTACACCTTC | TRBD1 | few | TRBJ1-2 | TRBV4-1
CASSERGQLTDTQYF | TGTGCCAGCAGTGAAAGGGGACAGCTCACAGATACGCAGTATTTT | TRBD1 | - | TRBJ2-3 | TRBV25-1
CASSPNPGLGGQTQYF | TGCGCCAGCAGCCCGAATCCCGGACTCGGAGGGCAGACCCAGTACTTC | - | many | TRBJ2-5 | TRBV4-3
CASSQVMGVQETQYF | TGTGCCAGCAGCCAAGTTATGGGGGTACAAGAGACCCAGTACTTC | - | - | TRBJ2-5 | TRBV14
CASSPSAWGGYTF | TGTGCCAGCAGCCCCAGCGCGTGGGGGGGCTACACCTTC | - | - | TRBJ1-2 | TRBV7-2
CASSQEKGIQPQHF | TGCGCCAGCAGCCAAGAGAAGGGGATACAGCCCCAGCATTTT | - | - | TRBJ1-5 | TRBV4-3
CASSPRRYNYGYTF | TGTGCCAGCAGTCCGCGAAGATATAACTATGGCTACACCTTC | - | few | TRBJ1-2 | TRBV6-2/TRBV6-3
CASSFTGGPYEQYF | TGTGCCAGCAGTTTCACAGGGGGTCCCTACGAGCAGTACTTC | TRBD1 | few | TRBJ2-7 | TRBV7-2
CASTPLGGTGSRTEAFF | TGTGCCAGCACCCCCCTAGGTGGGACAGGGAGTCGGACTGAAGCTTTCTTT | TRBD1 | - | TRBJ1-1 | TRBV6-1
CASSLVGGRVGDGELFF | TGTGCCAGCAGCTTAGTCGGGGGGAGAGTAGGTGACGGGGAGCTGTTTTTT | TRBD2 | - | TRBJ2-2 | TRBV7-2
CASSLNRVLETQYF | TGTGCCAGCAGCTTAAACAGGGTGTTGGAGACCCAGTACTTC | - | few | TRBJ2-5 | TRBV7-2
CSARGGQGTGELFF | TGCAGTGCTAGGGGGGGACAGGGGACCGGGGAGCTGTTTTTT | TRBD1 | - | TRBJ2-2 | TRBV20-1
CAWSRAVSNNEQFF | TGTGCCTGGAGTAGGGCAGTCTCCAACAATGAGCAGTTCTTC | - | few | TRBJ2-1 | TRBV30
CSARTDFPNYGYTF | TGCAGTGCTAGGACAGACTTCCCTAACTATGGCTACACCTTC | - | few | TRBJ1-2 | TRBV20-1
CASSVGIFGPASGANVLTF | TGTGCCAGCAGCGTAGGAATTTTTGGGCCGGCCTCTGGGGCCAACGTCCTGACTTTC | - | few | TRBJ2-6 | TRBV9